This entry is about one T cell receptor (beta chain). Its matching antigen is unknown. The data stem from a study of shared clonotypes between healthy human individuals. Study-wide results and caveats: With several donors compared, around 4.7% of naive CD4 clonotypes were shared.

Authors' data handling: Filtering differed since immunoSEQ provided only junctions, with no quality scores. Assay: immunoSEQ multiplex PCR; the TCRdb copy retains only in-frame clones and omits some. V and J calls and clone size are given by that table; D and trimming were obtained from the DNA. Among millions of clones, just over 90% were seen once, and the ten largest hold about 0.13%. Both subsets, CD45RA+ naive and CD45RA-negative memory, were split from the CD4+ cells. There are 17 residues in the CDR3. This sequence was found in a man younger than 35 in good health. Sequenced sample: naive CD4+ T cells sorted from blood. Subset indicated: CD45RA+ positively selected. The chain combines TRBV21-1 with TRBJ2-1. TRBV21-1 is listed as a pseudogene. CDR3 coding DNA: TGTGCCAGCAGCAAAGTATCAGGCGTAAAGGAGTTCTTTGAGCAGTTCTTC. Its translation: CASSKVSGVKEFFEQFF.